This is a list of T cell receptor beta chains from one sample in a study of T-cell memory formation after mild COVID-19. TCRdb fed the 5' RACE reads into MiXCR, producing one record per CDR3 protein. The sample yields 300,000 to 400,000 distinct CDR3 sequences, 12% to 15% seen once. Sequenced input: PBMCs or a T cell subset sorted from them (not recorded which). The receptors were gathered from a man between 18 and 29 years old who had mild COVID-19 (a few samples of this study predate the infection). Cell type and time point are not known. The CDR3 runs from the conserved cysteine through the conserved F or W. A D gene is named only where the DNA matches it firmly. Expanded clones get a size class; other rows say once, few or many, or leave the size out.

many | TRBJ2-5 | TRBV7-2 | TRBD2 | TGTGCCAGCAGCGCCAACGGGGGGTCGAAGACCCAGTACTTC | CASSANGGSKTQYF
. | TRBJ2-5 | TRBV12-3/TRBV12-4 | . | TGTGCCAGCAGTTTAGCCGTGAGGGCGGGTCCCCAGTACTTC | CASSLAVRAGPQYF
few | TRBJ2-1 | TRBV7-2 | . | TGTGCCAGCAGCTTTCCACTCCGCCGAACGGGGCCATACAATGAGCAGTTCTTC | CASSFPLRRTGPYNEQFF
. | TRBJ2-3 | TRBV12-3/TRBV12-4 | . | TGTGCCAGCAGTGCTGCCCCAGATACGCAGTATTTT | CASSAAPDTQYF
. | TRBJ1-4 | TRBV12-3/TRBV12-4 | . | TGTGCCAGCAGTTTAGTCGGGAGGGGAATCGGTGAAAAACTGTTTTTT | CASSLVGRGIGEKLFF
. | TRBJ2-5 | TRBV6-5 | TRBD1 | TGTGCCAGCAGTTACTCTATGGACAGGGGGAAGGGAGAGACCCAGTACTTC | CASSYSMDRGKGETQYF
. | TRBJ2-3 | TRBV7-2 | . | TGTGCCAGCAGCTCCCAGATCGGAGCGGAGCGCACAGATACGCAGTATTTT | CASSSQIGAERTDTQYF
few | TRBJ2-7 | TRBV7-2 | . | TGTGCCAGCAGTCCGGACGGCTACTACGAGCAGTACTTC | CASSPDGYYEQYF
. | TRBJ2-3 | TRBV20-1 | . | TGCAGTGCTAGGGGGACCGCCCCCCCAGATACGCAGTATTTT | CSARGTAPPDTQYF
few | TRBJ2-5 | TRBV18 | TRBD2 | TGTGCCAGCTCACTAAAAGGGACTAGCGGGAGCCAAGAGACCCAGTACTTC | CASSLKGTSGSQETQYF
many | TRBJ2-3 | TRBV6-5 | . | TGTGCCAGCAGTTTACAAGGATACACAGATACGCAGTATTTT | CASSLQGYTDTQYF
. | TRBJ2-2 | TRBV2 | TRBD1 | TGTGCCAGCAGTTGGACAGGGGGCCTGAACACCGGGGAGCTGTTTTTT | CASSWTGGLNTGELFF
. | TRBJ2-5 | TRBV7-8 | TRBD1 | TGTGCCAGCAGCCGAACCGGGACAGGGGTACAAGAGACCCAGTACTTC | CASSRTGTGVQETQYF
. | TRBJ1-3 | TRBV19 | . | TGTGCCTCTCACCGGGAAGTAACTGGAAACACCATATATTTT | CASHREVTGNTIYF
. | TRBJ1-1 | TRBV4-2 | . | TGTGCCAGCAGCCAAGATTATGGGATCAGGTCTGAAGCTTTCTTT | CASSQDYGIRSEAFF
few | TRBJ2-7 | TRBV6-5 | . | TGTGCCAGCAGTCCTGGACAACCCGCCGGGAAGCAGTACTTC | CASSPGQPAGKQYF
few | TRBJ1-4 | TRBV9 | TRBD1 | TGTGCCAGCAGCCCCAGGGGGAGGGATAATGAAAAACTGTTTTTT | CASSPRGRDNEKLFF
many | TRBJ2-7 | TRBV30 | TRBD1 | TGTGCCTGGAAGGGACAGGGTTACGAGCAGTACTTC | CAWKGQGYEQYF
many | TRBJ2-2 | TRBV29-1 | . | TGCAGCGTTGAAGGGGGCACCGGGGAGCTGTTTTTT | CSVEGGTGELFF
few | TRBJ1-1 | TRBV5-1 | . | TGCGCCAGCAGCTTGATAGGGGCGAACACTGAAGCTTTCTTT | CASSLIGANTEAFF
. | TRBJ1-5 | TRBV7-9 | . | TGTGCCAGCAGCGCGGGACTGGAACGCAATCAGCCCCAGCATTTT | CASSAGLERNQPQHF
few | TRBJ1-2 | TRBV18 | . | TGTGCCAGCTCCCCGTCGGACTCCCGAGGGAGCACCTTC | CASSPSDSRGSTF
. | TRBJ2-5 | TRBV28 | TRBD2 | TGTGCCAGCAGGGGCGGGGGGGCCGATGAAGAGACCCAGTACTTC | CASRGGGADEETQYF
. | TRBJ2-5 | TRBV20-1 | TRBD2 | TGCAGTGCTAGGGACCGAGGGACTAGCGGGGGATGGTACCAAGAGACCCAGTACTTC | CSARDRGTSGGWYQETQYF
. | TRBJ1-2 | TRBV7-2 | . | TGTGCCAGCAGCTTAGTAGGCAGTGTTGACTATGGCTACACCTTC | CASSLVGSVDYGYTF
. | TRBJ1-6 | TRBV7-2 | . | TGTGCCAGCAGCTTAGGGACCCTCAGGGGAAATTCACCCCTCCACTTT | CASSLGTLRGNSPLHF
. | TRBJ2-3 | TRBV6-5 | TRBD1 | TGTGCCAGCATGGGACAGTACACAGATACGCAGTATTTT | CASMGQYTDTQYF
. | TRBJ2-2 | TRBV29-1 | TRBD1 | TGCAGCGTTTCCGAGACAGGGACCCCCGGGGAGCTGTTTTTT | CSVSETGTPGELFF
few | TRBJ2-5 | TRBV18 | TRBD2 | TGTGCCAGCTCACCAGGGAGGGGCAGTCAAGAGACCCAGTACTTC | CASSPGRGSQETQYF
few | TRBJ2-2 | TRBV21-1 | . | TGTGCCAGCAGCAAGGAGACAGGATCTCCCAACGCCGGGGAGCTGTTTTTT | CASSKETGSPNAGELFF
. | TRBJ2-5 | TRBV7-2 | TRBD1 | TGTGCCAGCAGCTTAGGGGGCAGGGGGCGAGTTACCCAGTACTTC | CASSLGGRGRVTQYF
few | TRBJ1-1 | TRBV15 | . | TGTGCCACCAGTAATCCGACGGAGAGGGAGGCTTTCTTT | CATSNPTEREAFF
. | TRBJ2-5 | TRBV10-3 | . | TGTGCCATCAGTGGGGGGGGCGGAGAGACCCAGTACTTC | CAISGGGGETQYF